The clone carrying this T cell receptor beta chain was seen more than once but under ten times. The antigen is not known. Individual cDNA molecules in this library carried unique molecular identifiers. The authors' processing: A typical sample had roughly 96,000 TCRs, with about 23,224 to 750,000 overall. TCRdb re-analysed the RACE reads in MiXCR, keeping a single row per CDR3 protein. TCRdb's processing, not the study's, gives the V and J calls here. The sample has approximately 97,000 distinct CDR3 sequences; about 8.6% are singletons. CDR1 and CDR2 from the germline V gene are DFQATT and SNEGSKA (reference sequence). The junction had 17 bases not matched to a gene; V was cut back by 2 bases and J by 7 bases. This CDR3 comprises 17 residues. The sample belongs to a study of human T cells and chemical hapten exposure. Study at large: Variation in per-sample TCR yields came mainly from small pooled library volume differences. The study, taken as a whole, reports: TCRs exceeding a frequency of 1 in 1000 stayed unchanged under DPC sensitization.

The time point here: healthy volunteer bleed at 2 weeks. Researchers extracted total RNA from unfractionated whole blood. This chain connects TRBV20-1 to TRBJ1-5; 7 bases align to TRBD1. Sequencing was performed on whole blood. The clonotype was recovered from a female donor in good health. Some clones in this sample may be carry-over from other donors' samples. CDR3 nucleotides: TGCAGTGCTAGACACATGGAAGGGACAGCGCTCCTCCAGCCCCAGCATTTT. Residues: CSARHMEGTALLQPQHF.